This TCR beta chain is drawn from a study of blood T cells in healthy people across ages. Background on the study: Template switching captured about one barcoded beta molecule per two T cells.

Germline loops: CDR1 DFQATT, CDR2 SNEGSKA (reference sequence). The CDR3 spans 16 residues. The ends were cut back, 0 bases at V and 5 bases at J, with 17 bases in the middle. This clonotype was seen a few times. Its cognate antigen is unknown. Findings and caveats of the study: Conclusively comparing naive with antigen-experienced cells was impossible with unsorted PBMCs. Getting older went along with TCR beta diversity per million T cells dropping roughly linearly. Because donor CMV status was unknown, expanded clonotype changes were possibly confounded.

A J-beta primer mix and a sample-barcoded 5' primer were used in a second PCR of roughly 6 to 11 cycles. TCRdb redid the calling of the 5' RACE reads with MiXCR, one entry per CDR3 protein. The table lists about 1.1 million distinct CDR3 sequences, under 40% of them singletons. Sequencing was done on a sample of blood. The receptor's source is a man aged 18-30 years in good health. The chain joins TRBV20-1 to TRBJ1-5; no clear D. This CDR3 is CSAREDWRAEDQPQHF. The CDR3 bases are TGCAGTGCTAGAGAAGATTGGAGGGCTGAGGATCAGCCCCAGCATTTT.